This T cell receptor (beta chain) was sequenced for a study of T cell responses to AZD1222 COVID-19 vaccine. Whole-study findings and limits: There were vaccine-associated CD4 TCRs across spike, dominant at 160-218 and 743-854. The donor group comprised mostly white British people and more females; the analysis possibly underestimated clonal diversity.

The junction had 6 bases not matched to a gene; V was cut back by 4 bases and J by 5 bases. The V gene's germline CDR1 is SGHRS and CDR2 YFSETQ. CDR3 length: 14 residues. Produced via immunoSEQ multiplex PCR; TCRdb's table is partial and in-frame only. This sample carries some 130,000 clones, approximately 83% of them seen once, and the ten largest clones take 1.5% to 2%. The sample holds one count of this clone. Its antigen is still unknown. The starting material was peripheral blood, obtained on day 0 of AZD1222 vaccination. This receptor was obtained from an adult in good health. The chain employs TRBV5-1 and TRBJ1-2; 9 positions agree with TRBD1. CDR3 in amino acids: CASSPWDRDYGYTF. The CDR3 bases are TGCGCCAGCAGCCCTTGGGACAGGGATTATGGCTACACCTTC. Full variable domain (remainder filled in from reference TRBV5-1 and TRBJ1-2): KAGVTQTPRYLIKTRGQQVTLSCSPISGHRSVSWYQQTPGQGLQFLFEYFSETQRNKGNFPGRFSGRQFSNSRSEMNVSTLELGDSALYLCASSPWDRDYGYTFGSGTRLTVV.